What follows are 12 T cell receptor beta chains derived from one specimen sequenced in a study of cytomegalovirus exposure and HLA in healthy donors. The PCR contained 60 Vbeta and 13 Jbeta primers. Only in-frame clones appear in the TCRdb table, and some are missing; sequencing was by immunoSEQ multiplex PCR. The repertoire holds 100,000 to 150,000 clones, with under 85% as singletons. Material for sequencing was PBMCs. The source is a woman between 45 and 65 years old in good health and CMV-seropositive.

This clone has just one count. At one boundary the junction diverges from the germline segment, which might be a read error. The V call is TRBV6-5, the J call TRBJ1-3; no firm D call. CDR3 size: 15 residues. Looked up from germline, CDR1 is MNHEY and CDR2 is SVGAGI. The CDR3 sequence is CSSSTSTHSGNTIYF. The CDR3 DNA sequence: TGTTCCAGCAGCACCTCTACGCACTCTGGAAACACCATATATTTT.

V is TRBV6-1 and J is TRBJ2-7; 9 positions match TRBD1. This CDR3 is 12 amino acids long. Per the germline V gene, CDR1 is MNHNS and CDR2 is SASEGT. V shed 10 bases and J 7 bases; nucleotides not matched to a gene: 8. CDR3 amino acids: CATRTGAREQYF. The CDR3 nucleotides read TGTGCCACCCGGACAGGGGCAAGGGAGCAGTACTTC.

The rearrangement uses TRBV30 and TRBJ2-3; TRBD2 agrees at 9 bases. The V and J ends lost 5 bases and 5 bases, in that order; junction bases with no gene match: 14. The CDR3 extends over 16 amino acids. From germline, CDR1 is GTSNPN and CDR2 SVGIG (reference sequence). Written as DNA, the CDR3 is TGTGCCTGGGGATCGGGGGGAGGCGGGGGGGTAGATACGCAGTATTTT. Residues: CAWGSGGGGGVDTQYF.

The chain employs TRBV7-9 and TRBJ2-5; D not resolved. The germline CDR1 and CDR2 sequences are SEHNR and FQNEAQ (reference sequence). This CDR3 spans 14 amino acids. V lost 1 base and J 3 bases, leaving 9 bases between the germline ends. CDR3 coding DNA: TGTGCCAGCAGCTTAGTTAGCACCGAAGAGACCCAGTACTTC. Its protein product is CASSLVSTEETQYF.

In this sample, this clone turned up a few times. The chain links TRBV6-5 to TRBJ1-2, with 7 bases identical to TRBD1. The CDR3 sequence is 15 residues long. V gave up 6 bases and J gave up 4 bases; unmatched junction bases: 11. Per the germline V gene, CDR1 is MNHEY and CDR2 is SVGAGI. The CDR3 protein is CASSRGTESSYGYTF. CDR3 nucleotide sequence: TGTGCCAGCAGCCGAGGGACAGAGTCATCCTATGGCTACACCTTC.

This clone was observed a handful of times. V and J are TRBV5-6 and TRBJ1-6, with 8 bases fitting TRBD1. This CDR3 is built from 16 residues. CDR1 SGHDT and CDR2 YYEEEE come from the germline V gene. The trim removed 0 bases at V and 6 bases at J, leaving 5 bases unmatched. CDR3 DNA: TGTGCCAGCAGCTTGGACTGGACAGGGTTTAATTCACCCCTCCACTTT. Protein sequence: CASSLDWTGFNSPLHF.

The chain uses TRBV5-1 and TRBJ2-2; 7 bases agree with TRBD1. The CDR3 extends over 14 amino acids. CDR1 and CDR2 (germline): SGHRS, YFSETQ. The V gene end was trimmed by 2 bases and the J gene end by 7 bases; junction bases not matched to a gene: 5. In nucleotides, the CDR3 is TGCGCCAGCAGCTTAGGGGGCGCGTACGGGGAGCTGTTTTTT. Its translation is CASSLGGAYGELFF. Filled out from reference TRBV5-1 and TRBJ2-2, the complete variable domain reads KAGVTQTPRYLIKTRGQQVTLSCSPISGHRSVSWYQQTPGQGLQFLFEYFSETQRNKGNFPGRFSGRQFSNSRSEMNVSTLELGDSALYLCASSLGGAYGELFFGEGSRLTVL.

The rearrangement uses TRBV30 and TRBJ1-1; TRBD1 matches at 7 bases. V shed 3 bases, J shed 1 base, and the junction held 11 bases outside the gene matches. CDR3 length equals 16 residues. Germline V lookup: CDR1 GTSNPN, CDR2 SVGIG (reference sequence). Here the CDR3 reads CAWSAGSPGGNTEAFF. The CDR3 nucleotides are TGTGCCTGGAGCGCTGGGTCCCCAGGGGGGAACACTGAAGCTTTCTTT. The variable domain in full, completed from reference TRBV30 and TRBJ1-1, reads SQTIHQWPATLVQPVGSPLSLECTVEGTSNPNLYWYRQAAGRGLQLLFYSVGIGQISSEVPQNLSASRPQDRQFILSSKKLLLSDSGFYLCAWSAGSPGGNTEAFFGQGTRLTVV.

V gene TRBV7-2 combines with J gene TRBJ2-7; 7 nucleotides match TRBD2. Trimming cost V 0 bases and J 2 bases; bases outside gene matches: 1. Per the germline V gene, CDR1 is SGHTA and CDR2 is FQGNSA. This CDR3 contains 14 residues. Written as DNA, the CDR3 is TGTGCCAGCAGCTTAGCTGGGGGGGCCTACGAGCAGTACTTC. This codes for CASSLAGGAYEQYF.

V and J are TRBV6-1 and TRBJ1-1, with 7 bases aligning to TRBD1. CDR1 MNHNS and CDR2 SASEGT come from the germline V gene. Germline trimming cut 4 bases from V and 2 bases from J; bases unmatched to any gene: 4. The CDR3 extends over 14 amino acids. CDR3 DNA sequence: TGTGCCAGCAGTGCCGGACAGGCTAACACTGAAGCTTTCTTT. The encoded protein is CASSAGQANTEAFF.

This clone appeared a few times. V and J are TRBV30 and TRBJ1-3; weak D call: TRBD1 (6 bases). The CDR3 spans 13 residues. Germline CDR1 reads GTSNPN; CDR2 reads SVGIG (reference sequence). Trimming shortened V by 3 bases and J by 3 bases, and 9 bases separated the two germline ends. CDR3 sequence: CAWSGGLGNTIYF. CDR3 DNA: TGTGCCTGGAGCGGGGGGCTTGGAAACACCATATATTTT.

V and J are TRBV7-2 and TRBJ2-5; a possible D gene is TRBD2 (5 bases). Germline values: CDR1 SGHTA, CDR2 FQGNSA. The V gene lost 5 bases and the J gene lost 5 bases, with 15 bases spanning the gap. CDR3 size: 14 residues. For the CDR3, the DNA is TGTGCCAGCAGCGGCGGCCCCTCGGGGGAGACCCAGTACTTC. Translating gives CASSGGPSGETQYF.